A single sample is the source of the 29 T cell receptor beta chains below, sequenced in a study of blood T cell repertoires in COVID-19. Sequencing used immunoSEQ multiplex PCR; TCRdb keeps in-frame clones, though not all of them. The sample contains about 60,000 clones, 80% to 90% of which appear only once. Sample: peripheral blood. The receptors were sampled from a man between 60 and 75 years old with acute or convalescent COVID-19.

This clone was recorded only once. V gene TRBV27 combines with J gene TRBJ1-1; 9 bases map to TRBD1. The V gene end was trimmed by 5 bases and the J gene end by 5 bases; junction bases not matched to a gene: 3. This CDR3 has 13 amino acids. The germline gives CDR1 MNHEY, CDR2 SMNVEV (reference sequence). The CDR3 reads CASSDRGYTEAFF. CDR3 DNA sequence: TGTGCCAGCAGTGACAGGGGGTATACTGAAGCTTTCTTT.

This clone appeared a single time. The rearrangement joins TRBV28 to TRBJ1-4; D gene uncertain. This CDR3 spans 12 amino acids. Germline CDR1 is MDHEN and CDR2 is SYDVKM. V lost 3 bases, J lost 6 bases, and 5 bases lay in between. CDR3 amino acids: CASSLRDEKLFF. In DNA form, the CDR3 reads TGTGCCAGCAGTTTGCGGGATGAAAAACTGTTTTTT.

The chain employs TRBV6-4 and TRBJ2-1; TRBD2 is a possible D gene (6 bases). V was trimmed by 0 bases and J by 9 bases, leaving 12 bases between them. Germline CDR1 reads MRHNA; CDR2 reads SNTAGT. The CDR3 is 14 residues long. The CDR3 region has the DNA TGTGCCAGCAGTGACTCTCGGGACTCCCGTGAGCAGTTCTTC. Its protein product is CASSDSRDSREQFF.

The chain couples TRBV5-1 to TRBJ2-3, with D possibly TRBD2 on 6 matching bases. Germline V gene lookup returns CDR1 SGHRS and CDR2 YFSETQ. Trimming stripped 0 bases from V and 2 bases from J, with 13 bases between. The CDR3 consists of 16 residues. In nucleotides, the CDR3 is TGCGCCAGCAGCTTGGAGTCCGGCGGGAACACAGATACGCAGTATTTT. It encodes CASSLESGGNTDTQYF.

V usage is TRBV5-1 and J usage is TRBJ2-5; perhaps TRBD1 as D (5 bases). This CDR3 has 16 residues. Germline V gene lookup returns CDR1 SGHRS and CDR2 YFSETQ. Trimming stripped 7 bases from V and 2 bases from J, with 21 bases between. This chain's CDR3 is CASSISPTKGQETQYF. The CDR3 DNA is TGCGCCAGCTCCATCTCTCCTACCAAGGGGCAAGAGACCCAGTACTTC.

The chain links TRBV3-1 (or the pseudogene TRBV3-2) to TRBJ2-3; 7 bases are shared with TRBD1. The CDR3 has 13 residues. The V segment lost 4 bases and the J segment 5 bases; nucleotides outside the gene matches: 3. Germline V gene data show CDR1 as LGHDT and CDR2 as YNNKEL (reference sequence). This chain's CDR3 is CASSRTGGDTQYF. The DNA for the CDR3 is TGTGCCAGCAGCCGGACAGGTGGAGATACGCAGTATTTT.

V and J are TRBV19 and TRBJ2-1; the match to TRBD2 covers 15 bases. CDR1 LNHDA and CDR2 SQIVND come from the germline V gene (reference sequence). V trimming: 0 bases; J trimming: 8 bases; junction bases outside the gene matches: 11. This CDR3 is built from 19 residues. The CDR3 DNA sequence: TGTGCCAGTAGTATAGATAGCCCCGGACTAGCGGGAGGGCGGGATGAGCAGTTCTTC. Amino acids: CASSIDSPGLAGGRDEQFF.

V gene TRBV4-1 combines with J gene TRBJ2-1; D is possibly TRBD1 (6 bases). Trimming removed 1 base from V and 8 bases from J, with 9 bases in between. The germline V gene has CDR1 MGHRA and CDR2 YSYEKL. This CDR3 region has 13 residues. This chain's CDR3 is CASSQVQGDEQFF. The CDR3 DNA is TGCGCCAGCAGCCAAGTACAGGGAGATGAGCAGTTCTTC.

The chain uses TRBV7-9 and TRBJ1-2; unclear D gene. CDR1 is SEHNR and CDR2 is FQNEAQ in the germline V gene (reference sequence). Trimming removed 2 bases at V and 4 bases at J, with 8 bases between. There are 13 residues in the CDR3. Here the CDR3 reads CASSLRSVYGYTF. The CDR3 DNA follows: TGTGCCAGCAGCTTAAGATCGGTCTATGGCTACACCTTC.

This clone occurred a few times. The rearrangement joins TRBV28 to TRBJ2-7, with 9 positions matching TRBD1. The V segment lost 5 bases and the J segment 0 bases; nucleotides outside the gene matches: 17. Germline assignment: CDR1 MDHEN and CDR2 SYDVKM. The CDR3 consists of 19 residues. CDR3 in amino acids: CASSTHLMGGTGSSYEQYF. The DNA for the CDR3 is TGTGCCAGCAGTACACATTTAATGGGGGGGACAGGGTCCTCCTACGAGCAGTACTTC.

V and J are TRBV5-6 and TRBJ1-6, with D perhaps TRBD1 (5 bases). Germline lookup yields CDR1 SGHDT and CDR2 YYEEEE. V was trimmed by 0 bases and J by 10 bases, leaving 14 bases between them. This CDR3 is built from 15 residues. The CDR3 region has the DNA TGTGCCAGCAGCTTGGGCAGGGAGGCAGGATCACCCCTCCACTTT. It specifies CASSLGREAGSPLHF.

The V call is TRBV2, the J call TRBJ2-7; D unclear. Trimming took off 2 bases at V and 2 bases at J, with 10 bases between the two ends. The CDR3 is made up of 14 amino acids. The germline CDR1 and CDR2 sequences are SNHLY and FYNNEI. The CDR3 coding sequence is TGTGCCAGCAGTGAATGGTGGGCTCCCTACGAGCAGTACTTC. Its protein product is CASSEWWAPYEQYF.

V is TRBV7-3 and J is TRBJ1-2; the D gene is possibly TRBD1 (6 bases). Trimming shortened V by 5 bases and J by 1 base, and 11 bases separated the two germline ends. CDR1 and CDR2 (germline): SGHTA, FQGTGA. The CDR3 runs to 14 residues. CDR3 in DNA: TGTGCCAGCAGCCTTGGACAGTTTAACTATGGCTACACCTTC. The encoded protein is CASSLGQFNYGYTF. Together with reference TRBV7-3 and TRBJ1-2, the CDR3 gives the full variable domain: GAGVSQTPSNKVTEKGKYVELRCDPISGHTALYWYRQSLGQGPEFLIYFQGTGAADDSGLPNDRFFAVRPEGSVSTLKIQRTERGDSAVYLCASSLGQFNYGYTFGSGTRLTVV.

The V call is TRBV28, the J call TRBJ1-2; 9 nucleotides match TRBD1. This CDR3 comprises 13 residues. V lost 6 bases, J lost 2 bases, and 1 base stayed unmatched. The germline V gene has CDR1 MDHEN and CDR2 SYDVKM. CDR3 nucleotides: TGTGCCAGCAGGGGGACAGGGAACTATGGCTACACCTTC. Encoded protein: CASRGTGNYGYTF.

This sequence joins TRBV2 and TRBJ2-3; 8 bases line up with TRBD1. In germline, CDR1 is SNHLY, CDR2 FYNNEI. The CDR3 spans 13 residues. V was pared by 6 bases and J by 3 bases, with 2 bases of the junction left unmatched. CDR3 nucleotide sequence: TGTGCCAGCAGCGGACAGGGAACAGATACGCAGTATTTT. This encodes CASSGQGTDTQYF.

V usage is TRBV7-9 and J usage is TRBJ1-4; D is uncertain. The CDR3 is made up of 12 amino acids. Trimming shortened V by 6 bases and J by 8 bases, and 10 bases separated the two germline ends. Germline CDR1 reads SEHNR; CDR2 reads FQNEAQ (reference sequence). The CDR3 sequence: CASRFREEKLFF. The CDR3 DNA sequence: TGTGCCAGCAGGTTTAGGGAGGAAAAACTGTTTTTT.

This CDR3 reads CASSQWGEETQYF. CDR3 DNA: TGTGCCAGCAGCCAATGGGGGGAAGAGACCCAGTACTTC. The chain has TRBV5-4 and TRBJ2-5; tentatively, D is TRBD2 (6 bases). The germline CDR1 and CDR2 sequences are SGHNT and YYREEE (reference sequence). The germline V and J ends were trimmed by 4 bases and 3 bases, with 10 bases remaining between them. The length of the CDR3 is 13 residues.

Only one count was recorded for this clone. V usage is TRBV4-1 and J usage is TRBJ1-4; no clear D. Germline values: CDR1 MGHRA, CDR2 YSYEKL. The CDR3 spans 15 residues. V shed 1 base and J shed 4 bases, with 10 bases lying between them. The CDR3 region has the DNA TGCGCCAGCAGCCAAGTGGTCAGTTTTAATGAAAAACTGTTTTTT. Translating gives CASSQVVSFNEKLFF.

The V and J genes are TRBV28 and TRBJ1-6, with 10 positions matching TRBD1. J was trimmed by 14 bases and V by 1 base; bases with no gene match: 17. The CDR3 sequence is 18 residues long. Germline-derived CDR1 and CDR2 are MDHEN and SYDVKM. The CDR3 coding sequence is TGTGCCAGCAGTTTATTGATTTTGCGGGGACAGGGGTTGCGGGCCCTCCACTTT. Translating it yields CASSLLILRGQGLRALHF. Looking up the rest from reference TRBV28 and TRBJ1-6 gives the full variable domain: DVKVTQSSRYLVKRTGEKVFLECVQDMDHENMFWYRQDPGLGLRLIYFSYDVKMKEKGDIPEGYSVSREKKERFSLILESASTNQTSMYLCASSLLILRGQGLRALHFGNGTRLTVT.

This clone appeared a single time. The V call is TRBV24-1, the J call TRBJ2-2; 11 bases agree with TRBD2. With 4 bases clipped from V and 5 bases from J, the junction kept 5 bases outside the gene matches. The CDR3 has 16 amino acids. CDR1 and CDR2 from the germline V gene are KGHDR and SFDVKD. The DNA of the CDR3 is TGTGCCACCAGTGAGTCTAGCGGGAGGCCAACCGGGGAGCTGTTTTTT. Translation gives CATSESSGRPTGELFF.

The V call is TRBV30, the J call TRBJ1-2, with a possible D match to TRBD1 (5 bases). The CDR3 is 12 amino acids. The germline CDR1 and CDR2 sequences are GTSNPN and SVGIG (reference sequence). The V end lost 1 base, the J end lost 5 bases, and 8 bases lay between the germline ends. In DNA, the CDR3 is TGTGCCTGGAGTGCAGGGAAGTATGGCTACACCTTC. Translated, it gives CAWSAGKYGYTF.

This chain connects TRBV30 to TRBJ1-1; unclear D gene. CDR3 size: 11 residues. Germline CDR1 is GTSNPN and CDR2 is SVGIG (reference sequence). Trimming took 3 bases from V and 1 from J, leaving 3 bases between them. CDR3 nucleotides: TGTGCCTGGAGACAGAACACTGAAGCTTTCTTT. Translation: CAWRQNTEAFF.

The rearrangement links TRBV3-1 (or the pseudogene TRBV3-2) to TRBJ2-7; D gene unclear. CDR3 length: 14 amino acids. Germline lookup yields CDR1 LGHDT and CDR2 YNNKEL (reference sequence). The V gene lost 1 base and the J gene lost 4 bases, with 11 bases spanning the gap. The CDR3 here is CASSQGVTVYEQYF. CDR3 DNA sequence: TGTGCCAGCAGCCAAGGGGTCACAGTTTACGAGCAGTACTTC.

This clone showed up just a few times. V is TRBV9 and J is TRBJ2-7, with 9 positions matching TRBD1. Germline CDR1 is SGDLS and CDR2 is YYNGEE. V dropped 4 bases and J dropped 5; count of bases not matched to a gene: 7. CDR3 size: 14 residues. As DNA, the CDR3 is TGTGCCAGCAGCAGGACAGGGGTTGGGCACGAGCAGTACTTC. This translates into CASSRTGVGHEQYF.

As DNA, the CDR3 is TGTGCCAGCAGCAAAAGACTTCCCGAGCAGTACTTC. Residues: CASSKRLPEQYF. This chain links TRBV12-3 or TRBV12-4 with TRBJ2-7; D is uncertain. V shed 6 bases and J shed 6 bases, with 12 bases lying between them. The CDR3 totals 12 residues.

The V and J genes are TRBV28 and TRBJ2-1; D may be TRBD1 (5 bases). This CDR3 has 17 amino acids. V lost 3 bases and J lost 0, with 15 bases in between. The V gene's germline CDR1 is MDHEN and CDR2 SYDVKM. The CDR3: CASSFPRQGLSYNEQFF. In DNA form, the CDR3 reads TGTGCCAGCAGTTTCCCCCGGCAGGGCCTCTCCTACAATGAGCAGTTCTTC.

This clone was counted once. The gene calls are TRBV7-3 and TRBJ2-1; 13 nucleotides align to TRBD2. CDR3 length equals 18 residues. The V and J ends lost 5 bases and 8 bases, in that order; junction bases with no gene match: 15. Germline V CDR1 and CDR2: SGHTA, FQGTGA. As DNA, the CDR3 is TGTGCCAGCAGCCTGTGGGGGTCGGGACTAGCGGGAATGTATGAGCAGTTCTTC. This sequence encodes CASSLWGSGLAGMYEQFF.

This clone was seen once. The J gene is TRBJ1-5, the V gene TRBV30, with 9 bases matching TRBD1. Germline trimming cut 5 bases from V and 3 bases from J; bases unmatched to any gene: 2. The CDR3 has 13 residues. Germline CDR1 GTSNPN, CDR2 SVGIG (reference sequence). The DNA of the CDR3 is TGTGCCTGGGGACAGGGGAACAATCAGCCCCAGCATTTT. Its protein is CAWGQGNNQPQHF.

CDR3 sequence reads: CASSLGSGQPQHF. Here the CDR3 DNA reads TGTGCCAGCAGTTTAGGGTCGGGTCAGCCCCAGCATTTT. This sequence joins TRBV12-3 or TRBV12-4 and TRBJ1-5; D not resolved. The V end was cut by 1 base, the J end by 6 bases, with 7 bases between. The CDR3 has 13 residues.